The entry that follows covers one T cell receptor (beta chain) sequence. The antigen is unknown. The record originates from a study of cytomegalovirus exposure and HLA in healthy donors. Study-level points and caveats: A list of 164 TCR beta chains associated with cytomegalovirus was given. As confirmed in vitro, a few CMV-associated chains were specific for CMV antigens. HLA-A and HLA-B allele assignments for most subjects were reportedly predicted accurately using TCR beta sequences.

This CDR3 has 12 residues. V lost 4 bases to trimming and J lost 5 bases, with 7 bases between them. CDR1 is MGHDK, CDR2 SYGVNS, per germline. This PCR relied on a set of 60 Vbeta primers and 13 Jbeta primers. Clones were read by immunoSEQ multiplex PCR, and TCRdb kept only the in-frame ones, dropping some. The data show 130,000 or so clones, around 66% seen once. The source material was PBMCs. The rearrangement joins TRBV25-1 to TRBJ2-3; no reliable D call. The source of this sequence is a woman in her thirties or forties in good health and CMV-seropositive. DNA of the CDR3: TGTGCCAGCAGTGCGAGGCGAGATACGCAGTATTTT. This gives the protein CASSARRDTQYF.